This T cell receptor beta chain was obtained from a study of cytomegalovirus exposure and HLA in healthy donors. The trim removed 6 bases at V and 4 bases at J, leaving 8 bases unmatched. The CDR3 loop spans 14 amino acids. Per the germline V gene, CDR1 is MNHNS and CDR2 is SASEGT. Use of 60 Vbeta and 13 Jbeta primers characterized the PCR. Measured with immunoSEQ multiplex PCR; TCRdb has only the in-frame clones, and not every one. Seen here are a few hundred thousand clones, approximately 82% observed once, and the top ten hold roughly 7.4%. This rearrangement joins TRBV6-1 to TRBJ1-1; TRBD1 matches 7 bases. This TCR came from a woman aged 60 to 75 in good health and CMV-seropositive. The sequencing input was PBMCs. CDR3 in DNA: TGTGCCAGCAGCCTACAGGGGTTGGGCACTGAAGCTTTCTTT. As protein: CASSLQGLGTEAFF.